This T cell receptor beta chain was recovered during a study of regulatory T cells in long-lasting Graves disease. Time point noted: persistent/refractory GD, antithyroid drugs over 5 years with positive TRAb. The TCR library used RNA extracted from PBMCs. Building of the TCR beta libraries involved iRepertoire HTBI primers and Arm-PCR of CDR3 regions. Each CDR3 protein is one row after TCRdb ran MiXCR on the multiplex PCR reads. This table holds hundreds of thousands of distinct CDR3 sequences, around 21% found once. Germline V gives CDR1 MNHEY, CDR2 SMNVEV (reference sequence). V shed 3 bases and J 7 bases; nucleotides not matched to a gene: 3. This CDR3 is 14 amino acids long. This clonotype has at least ten counts.

The chain carries TRBV27 and TRBJ2-4, with TRBD1 matching 10 bases. This receptor was obtained from a female donor with Graves disease. The material sequenced was peripheral blood mononuclear cells (PBMCs), taken when the disease was refractory, from a patient treated with antithyroid drugs. The CDR3 reads CASSFPGQGNIQYF. CDR3 DNA: TGTGCCAGCAGTTTCCCGGGACAGGGGAACATTCAGTACTTC.